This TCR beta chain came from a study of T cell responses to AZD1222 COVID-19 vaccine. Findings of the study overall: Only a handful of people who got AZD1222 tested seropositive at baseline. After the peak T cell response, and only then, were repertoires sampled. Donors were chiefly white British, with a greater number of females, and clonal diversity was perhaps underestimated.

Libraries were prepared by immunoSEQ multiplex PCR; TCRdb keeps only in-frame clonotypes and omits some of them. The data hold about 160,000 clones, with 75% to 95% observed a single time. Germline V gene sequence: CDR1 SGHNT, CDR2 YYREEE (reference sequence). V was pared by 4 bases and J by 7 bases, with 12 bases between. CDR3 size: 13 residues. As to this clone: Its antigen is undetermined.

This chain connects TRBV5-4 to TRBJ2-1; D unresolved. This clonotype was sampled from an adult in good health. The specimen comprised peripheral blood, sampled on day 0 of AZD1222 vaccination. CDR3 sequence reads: CASSPGRLNEQFF. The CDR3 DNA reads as TGTGCCAGCAGCCCCGGACGTTTAAATGAGCAGTTCTTC.